The 19 T cell receptor beta chains below all came from one sample that was sequenced in a study of PD-L1 blockade in urothelial cancer. This table comes from immunoSEQ multiplex PCR, and its TCRdb copy is limited to in-frame clones, with some not included. The sample records 45,000 to 50,000 clones, approximately 88% being singletons. Material: PBMCs, obtained around atezolizumab (anti-PD-L1) treatment. Receptors originate from a man older than 75 with urothelial cancer.

V is TRBV19 and J is TRBJ2-2; TRBD1 matches at 9 bases. The V segment lost 5 bases and the J segment 7 bases; nucleotides outside the gene matches: 8. In germline, CDR1 is LNHDA, CDR2 SQIVND (reference sequence). The CDR3 sequence is 15 residues long. The CDR3 sequence is CASSPLTGGIGELFF. The CDR3 region has the DNA TGTGCCAGTAGTCCATTAACAGGGGGCATCGGGGAGCTGTTTTTT.

This rearrangement joins TRBV10-2 to TRBJ2-5; 14 bases align to TRBD2. CDR3 length equals 16 residues. J was trimmed by 4 bases and V by 6 bases; bases with no gene match: 7. The V gene's germline CDR1 is WSHSY and CDR2 SAAADI. CDR3 residues: CASRDTGTSGRETQYF. The CDR3 DNA sequence: TGCGCCAGCAGGGACACAGGGACTAGCGGGAGAGAGACCCAGTACTTC.

This chain links TRBV6-4 with TRBJ2-3, with D unresolved. Germline V gives CDR1 MRHNA, CDR2 SNTAGT. Trimming stripped 4 bases from V and 9 bases from J, with 17 bases between. The CDR3 contains 14 residues. CDR3 nucleotides: TGTGCCAGCAGTGGCGCGAATAGATCCCTCACGCAGTATTTT. Residues: CASSGANRSLTQYF.

This clone was recorded once. CDR3 sequence (DNA): TGTGCCAGCGTTAGGGAGGGTTCGAACTATGGCTACACCTTC. Protein sequence: CASVREGSNYGYTF. The chain combines TRBV7-2 with TRBJ1-2; no reliable D call. V dropped 8 bases and J dropped 2 bases, with 15 bases sitting between them. The germline CDR1 and CDR2 sequences are SGHTA and FQGNSA. This CDR3 has 14 amino acids.

The genes are TRBV7-9 and TRBJ2-1; 10 bases match TRBD2. J lost 4 bases, V lost 5 bases, and 8 bases had no gene match. The CDR3 consists of 16 residues. Germline V gives CDR1 SEHNR, CDR2 FQNEAQ (reference sequence). CDR3 in DNA: TGTGCCAGCAGCGTTCGACTAGCGGGTGGATACAATGAGCAGTTCTTC. Its translation: CASSVRLAGGYNEQFF.

This chain links TRBV5-1 with TRBJ2-1; the match to TRBD2 covers 10 bases. Germline-derived CDR1 and CDR2 are SGHRS and YFSETQ. The J segment lost 9 bases and the V segment lost 2 bases, leaving 5 bases of the junction unmatched. The CDR3 extends over 14 amino acids. DNA for the CDR3: TGCGCCAGCAGCTTAGGGACTAGCGTGGGTGAGCAGTTCTTC. Translated: CASSLGTSVGEQFF.

The chain is built from TRBV19 and TRBJ1-2; 10 positions match TRBD1. Losses at the gene ends were 9 bases for V and 8 bases for J; bases not matched to a gene: 9. Germline CDR1 LNHDA, CDR2 SQIVND (reference sequence). The CDR3 has 13 residues. The CDR3 bases are TGTGCCAGCCTCCGGGACAGGGGCGACGGCTACACCTTC. This codes for CASLRDRGDGYTF.

J is TRBJ1-2 and V is TRBV7-2; 8 positions match TRBD1. The CDR3 covers 16 residues. Looked up from germline, CDR1 is SGHTA and CDR2 is FQGNSA. The V and J ends lost 5 bases and 8 bases, in that order; junction bases with no gene match: 16. In nucleotides, the CDR3 is TGTGCCAGCAGCCCACCGAGTTGGCAGGGGGCGGGAGGCTACACCTTC. It yields the protein CASSPPSWQGAGGYTF.

The V call is TRBV5-1, the J call TRBJ2-2; the match to TRBD1 covers 7 bases. The trim removed 3 bases at V and 6 bases at J, leaving 2 bases unmatched. The CDR3 sequence is 13 residues long. Germline V gene sequence: CDR1 SGHRS, CDR2 YFSETQ. CDR3 in amino acids: CASSSGQPGELFF. The CDR3, as DNA: TGCGCCAGCAGCTCGGGACAGCCCGGGGAGCTGTTTTTT.

The chain has TRBV11-2 and TRBJ1-1; D perhaps matches TRBD1 (6 bases). V shed 6 bases and J shed 10 bases, with 18 bases lying between them. This CDR3 region has 13 residues. From germline, CDR1 is SGHAT and CDR2 FQNNGV. DNA of the CDR3: TGTGCCAGCAGGGACAGCGAGCGAGGTCGAGCTTTCTTT. It specifies CASRDSERGRAFF.

The V call is TRBV9, the J call TRBJ2-1; D gene uncertain. The germline V gene encodes CDR1 SGDLS and CDR2 YYNGEE. The CDR3 has 13 residues. V lost 2 bases and J 9 bases, leaving 12 bases between the germline ends. The CDR3 coding sequence is TGTGCCAGCAGCGTCAAAGCAGGCACTGAGCAGTTCTTC. It yields the protein CASSVKAGTEQFF.

This chain connects TRBV11-2 to TRBJ2-7; 8 bases align to TRBD2. CDR1 is SGHAT, CDR2 FQNNGV, per germline. The CDR3 covers 15 residues. V lost 5 bases, J lost 1 base, and 7 bases stayed unmatched. The CDR3 region has the DNA TGTGCCAGCAGCCCTTCAGGGACTAGATCCTACGAGCAGTACTTC. Translation gives CASSPSGTRSYEQYF.

The CDR3 here is CASTPGLVPPSTDTQYF. DNA for the CDR3: TGTGCCAGCACGCCGGGACTAGTTCCCCCTAGCACAGATACGCAGTATTTT. The gene calls are TRBV18 and TRBJ2-3; 8 nucleotides line up with TRBD2. The J segment lost 0 bases and the V segment lost 8 bases, leaving 13 bases of the junction unmatched. CDR1 is KGHSH and CDR2 is LQKENI in the germline V gene. CDR3 length equals 17 residues.

The chain combines TRBV10-3 with TRBJ2-3; the match to TRBD2 covers 13 bases. The V segment lost 2 bases and the J segment 2 bases; nucleotides outside the gene matches: 1. The CDR3 loop spans 16 amino acids. From germline, CDR1 is ENHRY and CDR2 SYGVKD. For the CDR3, the DNA is TGTGCCATCAGTGAGGGACTAGCGGGAGTCACAGATACGCAGTATTTT. It is translated as CAISEGLAGVTDTQYF.

The gene calls are TRBV5-4 and TRBJ2-1, with a possible D match to TRBD2 (6 bases). Germline assignment: CDR1 SGHNT and CDR2 YYREEE (reference sequence). Trimming pared 4 bases from V and 6 bases from J, leaving 11 bases between. The CDR3 is 13 residues long. The CDR3 sequence is CASSPIAANEQFF. In DNA form, the CDR3 reads TGTGCCAGCAGCCCTATAGCGGCCAATGAGCAGTTCTTC. The full variable domain, its missing parts supplied by reference TRBV5-4 and TRBJ2-1, is ETGVTQSPTHLIKTRGQQVTLRCSSQSGHNTVSWYQQALGQGPQFIFQYYREEENGRGNFPPRFSGLQFPNYSSELNVNALELDDSALYLCASSPIAANEQFFGPGTRLTVL.

V is TRBV5-1 and J is TRBJ2-7; D not resolved. The CDR3 covers 14 residues. The V end lost 2 bases, the J end lost 6 bases, and 15 bases lay between the germline ends. Germline-derived CDR1 and CDR2 are SGHRS and YFSETQ. The DNA for the CDR3 is TGCGCCAGCAGCTTAAACGGAGTTCCCCTCGAGCAGTACTTC. Protein sequence: CASSLNGVPLEQYF.

The genes are TRBV11-2 and TRBJ2-3; 9 bases fit TRBD2. The CDR3 extends over 16 amino acids. With 5 bases clipped from V and 1 base from J, the junction kept 7 bases outside the gene matches. Germline assignment: CDR1 SGHAT and CDR2 FQNNGV. CDR3 protein: CASSRDSGSGTDTQYF. The CDR3 nucleotides are TGTGCCAGCAGCCGAGATAGCGGGAGCGGCACAGATACGCAGTATTTT.

The genes are TRBV6-6 and TRBJ2-4; D is perhaps TRBD2 (6 bases). There are 15 residues in the CDR3. In germline, CDR1 is MNHNY, CDR2 SVGAGI (reference sequence). The germline V and J ends were trimmed by 6 bases and 0 bases, with 12 bases remaining between them. For the CDR3, the DNA is TGTGCCAGCAGCCCCCAGGGACTAGCCAAAAACATTCAGTACTTC. It yields the protein CASSPQGLAKNIQYF.

The chain recombines TRBV5-4 with TRBJ2-3; 11 bases align to TRBD2. V shed 2 bases and J 4 bases; nucleotides not matched to a gene: 3. Germline assignment: CDR1 SGHNT and CDR2 YYREEE (reference sequence). The CDR3 is made up of 15 amino acids. The CDR3 DNA is TGTGCCAGCAGCTTAACTAGCGGGAGCGCAGATACGCAGTATTTT. It yields the protein CASSLTSGSADTQYF.